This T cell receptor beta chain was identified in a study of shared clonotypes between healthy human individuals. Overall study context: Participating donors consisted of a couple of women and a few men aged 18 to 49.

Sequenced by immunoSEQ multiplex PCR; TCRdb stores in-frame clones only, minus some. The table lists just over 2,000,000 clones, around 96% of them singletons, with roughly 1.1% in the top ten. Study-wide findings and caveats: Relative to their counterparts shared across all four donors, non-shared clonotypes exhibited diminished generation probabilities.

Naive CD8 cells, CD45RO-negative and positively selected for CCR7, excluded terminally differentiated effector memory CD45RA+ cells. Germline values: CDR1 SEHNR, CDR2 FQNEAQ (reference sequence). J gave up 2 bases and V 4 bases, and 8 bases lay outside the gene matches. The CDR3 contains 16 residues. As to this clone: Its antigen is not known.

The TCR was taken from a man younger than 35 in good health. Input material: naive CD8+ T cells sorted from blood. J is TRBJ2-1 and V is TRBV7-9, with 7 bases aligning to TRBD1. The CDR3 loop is CASSSQGDGTYNEQFF. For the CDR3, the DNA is TGTGCCAGCAGCTCTCAGGGGGATGGGACCTACAATGAGCAGTTCTTC.